This T cell receptor beta chain was sequenced during a study of OX40 agonist ivuxolimab in advanced cancers. Study overall: It was permissible to have had prior anti-PD-1, anti-PD-L1 or anti-CTLA-4 therapy, and about 40% had some. Of the patients, three showed partial responses, one with hepatocellular carcinoma and two with cutaneous melanoma. Study-wide findings and caveats: Antigen specificity was not determined for the expanded peripheral T cells. Partial responders receiving 0.1-3.0 mg/kg showed among the lowest clonal expansion.

Turning to this clone: Its antigen is as yet unknown.

Some clones are missing from TCRdb's copy, which holds only in-frame ones; the method was immunoSEQ multiplex PCR. This table holds 60,000 to 80,000 clones, about 93% found once. Looked up from germline, CDR1 is ENHRY and CDR2 is SYGVKD. Trimming removed 3 bases from V and 5 bases from J, with 8 bases in between. The CDR3 extends over 13 amino acids. The sequence was obtained from an adult with an advanced solid tumor such as melanoma, head and neck, liver or kidney cancer. Here the sequenced sample was CD4+ or CD8+ T cells sorted from blood, taken in a trial of the OX40 agonist ivuxolimab. This chain joins TRBV10-3 and TRBJ2-1; no definite D call. The CDR3 nucleotides read TGTGCCATCAGTGACGTCCTGGACAATGAGCAGTTCTTC. Translating it yields CAISDVLDNEQFF.